This is a list of T cell receptor beta chains from one sample in a study of blood T cell repertoires in COVID-19. Profiling relied on immunoSEQ multiplex PCR, and the TCRdb table lists in-frame clones only, not all of them. The sample includes a few hundred thousand clones, approximately 80% seen only once; the top ten take about 5%. Specimen: PBMCs or T cells enriched from blood (not recorded which). Receptors were obtained from a man aged 40-49 years who had been exposed to COVID-19. Both conserved end residues are part of each CDR3. A D gene is named only where the DNA matches it firmly. Rows give clone size only sometimes, using once, few, many, or a class for an expanded clone.

TRBJ2-7,TRBV6-5,TRBD1,once,TGTGCCAGCAGCCGGGCGGCAGGGGGCGCGGACGAGCAGTACTTC,CASSRAAGGADEQYF
TRBJ2-1,TRBV18,-,-,TGTGCCAGCTCACCCCCGTCGGGGAGCTCCTACAATGAGCAGTTCTTC,CASSPPSGSSYNEQFF
TRBJ2-1,TRBV5-1,-,-,TGCGCCAGCAGCTTGGGTTTTAGTTCCTACAATGAGCAGTTCTTC,CASSLGFSSYNEQFF
TRBJ2-1,TRBV27,TRBD2,once,TGTGCCAGCAGTTTATTGGGGACTAGCTCCTACAATGAGCAGTTCTTC,CASSLLGTSSYNEQFF
TRBJ2-5,TRBV7-2,-,-,TGTGCCAGCAGCTTGGGAGCGTCTCAAGAGACCCAGTACTTC,CASSLGASQETQYF
TRBJ1-1,TRBV6-4,TRBD1,-,TGTGCCAGCAGCCGAAGTCCGGGACAGGGATATGAAGCTTTCTTT,CASSRSPGQGYEAFF
TRBJ1-2,TRBV5-6,-,-,TGTGCCAGCAGCTTATCTTACAGGGCGGTAACGGGCTACACCTTC,CASSLSYRAVTGYTF
TRBJ2-5,TRBV6-9,-,-,TGTGCCAGCAGTTATTCGGCAGGGGGGAAGGAGACCCAGTACTTC,CASSYSAGGKETQYF
TRBJ2-2,TRBV2,-,-,TGTGCCAGCAGCCAGGGGATCGGGGAGCTGTTTTTT,CASSQGIGELFF
TRBJ2-2,TRBV5-5,TRBD1,-,TGTGCCAGCAGCCCCGGGACAGGGGGGACCGGGGAGCTGTTTTTT,CASSPGTGGTGELFF
TRBJ1-1,TRBV3-1/TRBV3-2,-,-,TGTGCCAGCAGCCCCGGGTCGTTCACTGAAGCTTTCTTT,CASSPGSFTEAFF
TRBJ1-2,TRBV9,TRBD1,-,TGTGCCAGCAGCCTAGATGGGACAGGGATCTATGGCTACACCTTC,CASSLDGTGIYGYTF
TRBJ2-2,TRBV5-1,-,-,TGCGCCAGCAGCTCTGGGGGGAGCGGGGAGCTGTTTTTT,CASSSGGSGELFF